These 32 T cell receptor beta chains originate from one sample sequenced in a study of Ad26.COV2.S vaccination and SARS-CoV-2 variants. Clones were read by immunoSEQ multiplex PCR, and TCRdb kept only the in-frame ones, dropping some. The sample yields roughly 510,000 clones, around 90% seen once. This sample's treatment: 19 received Ad26.COV2.S at low or high dose, single or two shots; 5 received placebo; per-sample allocation not given. Each sample was drawn 63 days after the first injection (of vaccine or placebo). Material: peripheral blood, obtained in a trial of Ad26.COV2.S vaccine versus placebo. The source is a person aged 18-65 years who received the Ad26.COV2.S COVID-19 vaccine or a placebo.

The V call is TRBV30, the J call TRBJ2-5; 9 nucleotides align to TRBD2. Looked up from germline, CDR1 is GTSNPN and CDR2 is SVGIG (reference sequence). V shed 0 bases, J shed 5 bases, and the junction held 7 bases outside the gene matches. This CDR3 is built from 15 residues. The CDR3 loop is CAWSVAGGGSETQYF. The CDR3 DNA sequence: TGTGCCTGGAGTGTAGCGGGGGGCGGGTCGGAGACCCAGTACTTC. Full variable domain (outside the CDR3, taken from reference TRBV30 and TRBJ2-5): SQTIHQWPATLVQPVGSPLSLECTVEGTSNPNLYWYRQAAGRGLQLLFYSVGIGQISSEVPQNLSASRPQDRQFILSSKKLLLSDSGFYLCAWSVAGGGSETQYFGPGTRLLVL.

As regards this clone: The sample carries other DNA sequences with the same CDR3. CDR3 bases: TGCGCCAGCAGCTTGCTAGCGGGAGGGGGAGATACGCAGTATTTT. This sequence encodes CASSLLAGGGDTQYF. The chain joins TRBV5-1 to TRBJ2-3; 12 bases are a match to TRBD2. Looked up from germline, CDR1 is SGHRS and CDR2 is YFSETQ. This CDR3 is 15 amino acids long. The V gene end was trimmed by 1 base and the J gene end by 5 bases; junction bases not matched to a gene: 2.

The chain is built from TRBV10-3 and TRBJ1-1; no clear D gene. V was trimmed by 10 bases and J by 4 bases, leaving 13 bases between them. The CDR3 is made up of 12 amino acids. The germline CDR1 and CDR2 sequences are ENHRY and SYGVKD. This CDR3 is CATAWAVTEAFF. CDR3 in DNA: TGTGCCACCGCTTGGGCGGTCACTGAAGCTTTCTTT.

This chain joins TRBV4-2 and TRBJ1-2; D is ambiguous. Germline values: CDR1 LGHNA, CDR2 YNFKEQ. The CDR3 runs 16 residues. V dropped 0 bases and J dropped 6 bases, with 17 bases sitting between them. CDR3 nucleotides: TGTGCCAGCAGCCAAGATAATCGGGATCGGATAGATGGCTACACCTTC. This gives the protein CASSQDNRDRIDGYTF.

The chain links TRBV7-2 to TRBJ2-1, with 8 bases identical to TRBD2. Germline V gene lookup returns CDR1 SGHTA and CDR2 FQGNSA. The CDR3 is made up of 20 amino acids. J was trimmed by 7 bases and V by 0 bases; bases with no gene match: 20. CDR3 sequence reads: CASSLAGLVGGGDKGNEQFF. CDR3 in DNA: TGTGCCAGCAGCTTAGCGGGACTAGTGGGTGGGGGCGATAAAGGGAATGAGCAGTTCTTC. Looking up the rest from reference TRBV7-2 and TRBJ2-1 gives the full variable domain: GAGVSQSPSNKVTEKGKDVELRCDPISGHTALYWYRQSLGQGLEFLIYFQGNSAPDKSGLPSDRFSAERTGGSVSTLTIQRTQQEDSAVYLCASSLAGLVGGGDKGNEQFFGPGTRLTVL.

In its sample, this clone was seen a few times. This chain links TRBV28 with TRBJ1-5; a weak D match, TRBD1 (5 bases). The germline V gene encodes CDR1 MDHEN and CDR2 SYDVKM. The CDR3 contains 14 residues. V lost 3 bases, J lost 4 bases, and 10 bases lay in between. The CDR3 loop is CASSFGAGNQPQHF. CDR3 nucleotide sequence: TGTGCCAGCAGTTTTGGGGCGGGGAATCAGCCCCAGCATTTT.

This clone has more than one count but fewer than ten. J is TRBJ1-6 and V is TRBV28, with D unresolved. This CDR3 is built from 13 residues. From germline, CDR1 is MDHEN and CDR2 SYDVKM. Trimming shortened V by 2 bases and J by 10 bases, and 9 bases separated the two germline ends. This CDR3 reads CASSLGVSSPLHF. DNA of the CDR3: TGTGCCAGCAGTTTAGGTGTTAGCTCACCCCTCCACTTT. Variable domain in full (rest from reference TRBV28 and TRBJ1-6): DVKVTQSSRYLVKRTGEKVFLECVQDMDHENMFWYRQDPGLGLRLIYFSYDVKMKEKGDIPEGYSVSREKKERFSLILESASTNQTSMYLCASSLGVSSPLHFGNGTRLTVT.

The V and J genes are TRBV6-6 and TRBJ2-7, with D perhaps given as TRBD1 or TRBD2 (5 bases each). This CDR3 is 14 amino acids long. V was shortened by 6 bases and J by 3 bases, with 15 bases between the two germline ends. Germline V gene data show CDR1 as MNHNY and CDR2 as SVGAGI (reference sequence). The chain's CDR3 is CASSYYAGSYEQYF. The CDR3, as DNA: TGTGCCAGCAGCTATTACGCAGGGAGCTACGAGCAGTACTTC.

The chain combines TRBV4-2 with TRBJ2-1; 11 positions match TRBD2. The germline gives CDR1 LGHNA, CDR2 YNFKEQ. The CDR3 is made up of 19 amino acids. V lost 1 base, J lost 4 bases, and 12 bases stayed unmatched. Written as DNA, the CDR3 is TGTGCCAGCAGCCAAGGTCCTCCTCCCCTAGCGGGGGGATACAATGAGCAGTTCTTC. Translated: CASSQGPPPLAGGYNEQFF.

The chain employs TRBV6-5 and TRBJ1-1; 8 bases match TRBD1. The CDR3 contains 14 residues. From germline, CDR1 is MNHEY and CDR2 SVGAGI. After removal of 2 bases from V and 6 bases from J, the junction contained 5 bases not matched to a gene. The CDR3 bases are TGTGCCAGCAGTTACCGGGCAGGGGGCTCTGAAGCTTTCTTT. It codes for CASSYRAGGSEAFF.

The chain combines TRBV30 with TRBJ1-1, with D unresolved. V lost 1 base and J 1 base, leaving 7 bases between the germline ends. This CDR3 comprises 13 residues. Germline CDR1 and CDR2: GTSNPN and SVGIG (reference sequence). DNA of the CDR3: TGTGCCTGGAGTGGGGGAAGGAACACTGAAGCTTTCTTT. Translating it yields CAWSGGRNTEAFF.

This sequence joins TRBV6-4 and TRBJ2-7; maybe TRBD1 (5 bases). CDR3 length: 15 amino acids. V gave up 2 bases and J gave up 7 bases, with 18 bases separating them. Germline CDR1 is MRHNA and CDR2 is SNTAGT. In DNA, the CDR3 is TGTGCCAGCAGTGACGGCCAGGGCCCGCGCAGGGAGCAGTACTTC. As protein: CASSDGQGPRREQYF.

This clone was counted only a few times. The chain couples TRBV12-5 to TRBJ1-2, with D unclear. Germline values: CDR1 LGHNT, CDR2 FRNRAP. V lost 1 base, J lost 1 base, and 22 bases lay in between. The CDR3 totals 19 residues. This CDR3 is CASGLDVGTTLLLNYGYTF. DNA for the CDR3: TGTGCTAGTGGTTTGGATGTTGGCACGACCCTTTTGCTTAACTATGGCTACACCTTC.

This chain joins TRBV6-2 or TRBV6-3 and TRBJ2-1; TRBD2 matches 7 bases. The CDR3 has 15 amino acids. Losses at the gene ends were 6 bases for V and 2 bases for J; bases not matched to a gene: 7. CDR1 and CDR2 (germline): MNHEY, SVGEGT. For the CDR3, the DNA is TGTGCCAGCAGACCTAGCGGAGGGACCTACAATGAGCAGTTCTTC. Its translation: CASRPSGGTYNEQFF.

The chain uses TRBV5-1 and TRBJ2-7, with 7 bases lining up with TRBD2. Germline CDR1 is SGHRS and CDR2 is YFSETQ. V dropped 1 base and J dropped 0; count of bases not matched to a gene: 7. This CDR3 spans 16 amino acids. The CDR3 sequence: CASSLSAGLSSYEQYF. In nucleotides, the CDR3 is TGCGCCAGCAGCTTGTCAGCGGGACTTAGCTCCTACGAGCAGTACTTC.

This clone appeared a few times. The genes are TRBV27 and TRBJ2-1, with a tentative D call TRBD2 (5 bases). The CDR3 contains 12 residues. V lost 6 bases, J lost 10 bases, and 13 bases lay in between. CDR1 is MNHEY, CDR2 SMNVEV, per germline (reference sequence). CDR3 amino acids: CASSDRLPEQFF. Written as DNA, the CDR3 is TGTGCCAGCAGCGACCGACTACCAGAGCAGTTCTTC.

This rearrangement joins TRBV4-1 to TRBJ2-2, with D possibly matching TRBD1 (6 bases). V was pared by 2 bases and J by 7 bases, with 11 bases between. The CDR3 sequence is 14 residues long. CDR1 MGHRA and CDR2 YSYEKL come from the germline V gene. Here the CDR3 DNA reads TGCGCCAGCAGCCAAACAGGGCAGGTCGGGGAGCTGTTTTTT. Protein: CASSQTGQVGELFF.

The J gene is TRBJ2-2, the V gene TRBV11-3, with 7 bases identical to TRBD2. Looked up from germline, CDR1 is SGHNT and CDR2 is YENEEA. V was pared by 6 bases and J by 3 bases, with 7 bases of the junction left unmatched. The CDR3 spans 15 residues. The CDR3: CASRRSGTHTGELFF. CDR3 DNA: TGTGCCAGCAGACGGAGCGGGACCCACACCGGGGAGCTGTTTTTT. The whole variable domain, filled in from reference TRBV11-3 and TRBJ2-2, reads EAGVVQSPRYKIIEKKQPVAFWCNPISGHNTLYWYLQNLGQGPELLIRYENEEAVDDSQLPKDRFSAERLKGVDSTLKIQPAELGDSAVYLCASRRSGTHTGELFFGEGSRLTVL.

The chain links TRBV28 to TRBJ1-5; the D gene is possibly TRBD1 (5 bases). V dropped 3 bases and J dropped 2 bases, with 11 bases sitting between them. Germline V gene sequence: CDR1 MDHEN, CDR2 SYDVKM. The CDR3 has 15 amino acids. CDR3 in amino acids: CASSLTRGGNQPQHF. In DNA, the CDR3 is TGTGCCAGCAGTTTGACTAGAGGGGGCAATCAGCCCCAGCATTTT.

The J gene is TRBJ1-2, the V gene TRBV19; D is uncertain. Germline-derived CDR1 and CDR2 are LNHDA and SQIVND (reference sequence). Between the trimmed V and J ends, which lost 3 bases and 4 bases, there was a span of 9 bases. This CDR3 is built from 13 residues. CDR3 loop: CASSIIPFYGYTF. CDR3 sequence (DNA): TGTGCCAGTAGTATTATCCCATTCTATGGCTACACCTTC.

The chain recombines TRBV9 with TRBJ2-3, with 8 bases identical to TRBD1. Trimming took 4 bases from V and 2 from J; bases not matched to a gene: 9. Germline V CDR1 and CDR2: SGDLS, YYNGEE. The length of the CDR3 is 16 residues. CDR3 sequence (DNA): TGTGCCAGCAGCCCTCGGACAGGGCGATTCACAGATACGCAGTATTTT. Its translation: CASSPRTGRFTDTQYF.

The rearrangement links TRBV24-1 to TRBJ2-1, with D maybe TRBD1 (5 bases). Germline assignment: CDR1 KGHDR and CDR2 SFDVKD. With 7 bases removed from V and 3 bases from J, the gap between germline ends came to 12 bases. The length of the CDR3 is 14 residues. CDR3 sequence (DNA): TGTGCCACCAGCCGACAGAGCTTCTACAATGAGCAGTTCTTC. This encodes CATSRQSFYNEQFF.

The rearrangement joins TRBV28 to TRBJ2-1, with 7 bases aligning to TRBD2. Losses at the gene ends were 5 bases for V and 12 bases for J; bases not matched to a gene: 13. Per the germline V gene, CDR1 is MDHEN and CDR2 is SYDVKM. The CDR3 runs to 14 residues. The CDR3: CASSPANREALQFF. CDR3 nucleotides: TGTGCCAGCAGTCCCGCCAACCGGGAGGCCCTGCAGTTCTTC.

The chain employs TRBV5-1 and TRBJ2-1; 7 bases are a match to TRBD1. CDR3 length: 15 amino acids. The V and J ends lost 4 bases and 8 bases, in that order; junction bases with no gene match: 12. Per germline, CDR1 SGHRS and CDR2 YFSETQ. The CDR3 loop is CASSPGQIGQDEQFF. As DNA, the CDR3 is TGCGCCAGCAGCCCGGGACAGATAGGTCAGGATGAGCAGTTCTTC.

Points on this clone: The sample carries other DNA sequences with the same CDR3. J is TRBJ2-5 and V is TRBV5-1; no clear D gene. The CDR3 contains 12 residues. The V end lost 2 bases, the J end lost 2 bases, and 4 bases lay between the germline ends. Germline CDR1 SGHRS, CDR2 YFSETQ. The CDR3 bases are TGCGCCAGCAGCTTAAGACAAGAGACCCAGTACTTC. Amino acids: CASSLRQETQYF.

CDR3 coding DNA: TGTGCCAGCACGAGGCGGCTAGCCTCCGCCGATACGCAGTATTTT. Its translation is CASTRRLASADTQYF. The chain carries TRBV11-2 and TRBJ2-3; maybe TRBD2 (5 bases). The germline V gene encodes CDR1 SGHAT and CDR2 FQNNGV. The CDR3 length is 15 residues. The ends were cut back, 7 bases at V and 6 bases at J, with 20 bases in the middle. Together with reference TRBV11-2 and TRBJ2-3, the CDR3 gives the full variable domain: EAGVAQSPRYKIIEKRQSVAFWCNPISGHATLYWYQQILGQGPKLLIQFQNNGVVDDSQLPKDRFSAERLKGVDSTLKIQPAKLEDSAVYLCASTRRLASADTQYFGPGTRLTVL.

This clone has a handful of counts. The CDR3 is CASSQDLRRTGGYGYTF. The CDR3 DNA reads TGCGCCAGCAGCCAAGATCTTCGCAGGACAGGGGGCTATGGCTACACCTTC. This sequence joins TRBV4-3 and TRBJ1-2; TRBD1 matches 10 bases. Trimming removed 0 bases from V and 4 bases from J; junction bases left unmatched: 8. The CDR3 spans 17 residues. Germline CDR1 and CDR2: LGHNA and YSLEER.

This chain links TRBV28 with TRBJ2-7; TRBD1 agrees at 9 bases. Germline V lookup: CDR1 MDHEN, CDR2 SYDVKM. This CDR3 has 16 amino acids. Losses at the gene ends were 5 bases for V and 0 bases for J; bases not matched to a gene: 8. The CDR3 DNA reads TGTGCCAGCAGTAGCCTCCGGACAGGGGACTCCTACGAGCAGTACTTC. Protein sequence: CASSSLRTGDSYEQYF.

This chain joins TRBV2 and TRBJ2-2, with a weak D call TRBD1 (5 bases). Deletions cut 6 bases from V and 6 bases from J, with 17 bases between. Germline CDR1 reads SNHLY; CDR2 reads FYNNEI. The CDR3 is made up of 15 amino acids. CDR3 amino acids: CASRLTQVSAGELFF. DNA for the CDR3: TGTGCCAGCAGACTGACACAGGTTTCCGCCGGGGAGCTGTTTTTT.

This chain links TRBV5-4 with TRBJ2-5; 7 positions match TRBD1. CDR3 length: 14 residues. Germline V lookup: CDR1 SGHNT, CDR2 YYREEE (reference sequence). Trimming removed 0 bases from V and 4 bases from J; junction bases left unmatched: 3. The CDR3 DNA sequence: TGTGCCAGCAGCTTGGCGGGACAGCCAGAGACCCAGTACTTC. It encodes CASSLAGQPETQYF.

This chain joins TRBV5-1 and TRBJ2-1, with D perhaps matching TRBD2 (5 bases). The CDR3 runs 16 residues. The V gene lost 0 bases and the J gene lost 0 bases, with 10 bases spanning the gap. The germline V gene has CDR1 SGHRS and CDR2 YFSETQ. CDR3 protein: CASSLVSGSSYNEQFF. The CDR3, as DNA: TGCGCCAGCAGCTTGGTGAGCGGTAGCTCCTACAATGAGCAGTTCTTC.

This sequence joins TRBV6-5 and TRBJ2-5, with 9 positions matching TRBD1. The CDR3 has 14 residues. Trimming at V came to 6 bases and at J to 3 bases, leaving 5 bases not matched to a gene. In germline, CDR1 is MNHEY, CDR2 SVGAGI. DNA of the CDR3: TGTGCCAGCAGCACAGGGGGCGCGGAAGAGACCCAGTACTTC. Its translation: CASSTGGAEETQYF.